Each of the 12 T cell receptor beta chains below was sequenced from the same sample in a study of blood T cell repertoires in COVID-19. The repertoire was sequenced with immunoSEQ multiplex PCR; TCRdb's copy has only in-frame clones and lacks some. The table includes about 97,000 clones, around 87% detected once. The sample was peripheral blood. Receptors were obtained from a human donor in a cohort sampled during active COVID-19.

The chain employs TRBV4-1 and TRBJ2-1; a weak D match, TRBD2 (5 bases). Germline V gene sequence: CDR1 MGHRA, CDR2 YSYEKL. V gave up 0 bases and J gave up 1 base, with 10 bases separating them. This CDR3 is 16 amino acids long. CDR3 bases: TGCGCCAGCAGCCAAGAGGAGGCCGAATCCTACAATGAGCAGTTCTTC. This sequence encodes CASSQEEAESYNEQFF.

The gene calls are TRBV24-1 and TRBJ1-2; 7 positions match TRBD1. This CDR3 spans 15 amino acids. The germline gives CDR1 KGHDR, CDR2 SFDVKD. Germline trimming cut 4 bases from V and 6 bases from J; bases unmatched to any gene: 10. In DNA form, the CDR3 reads TGTGCCACCAGTGAACCGGGACAGTTCATCCATGGCTACACCTTC. This gives the protein CATSEPGQFIHGYTF.

This clone was seen more than once but under ten times. The V and J genes are TRBV11-2 and TRBJ1-1, with 10 bases lining up with TRBD1. This CDR3 contains 16 residues. The germline V gene has CDR1 SGHAT and CDR2 FQNNGV. The V segment lost 4 bases and the J segment 5 bases; nucleotides outside the gene matches: 10. The CDR3 sequence is CASSSSDRGQGTEAFF. The CDR3, as DNA: TGTGCCAGCAGCTCTAGCGACAGGGGGCAGGGTACTGAAGCTTTCTTT.

The gene calls are TRBV7-2 and TRBJ2-1; 7 nucleotides align to TRBD2. The trim removed 5 bases at V and 9 bases at J, leaving 4 bases unmatched. CDR3 size: 12 residues. The V gene's germline CDR1 is SGHTA and CDR2 FQGNSA. DNA of the CDR3: TGTGCCAGCAGCCAGGGAGGGACTGAGCAGTTCTTC. The encoded protein is CASSQGGTEQFF.

V usage is TRBV7-3 and J usage is TRBJ2-5, with 7 nucleotides matching TRBD2. Germline assignment: CDR1 SGHTA and CDR2 FQGTGA. The CDR3 extends over 15 amino acids. J was trimmed by 4 bases and V by 0 bases; bases with no gene match: 5. The CDR3 here is CASSLTSGFRETQYF. CDR3 DNA sequence: TGTGCCAGCAGCTTAACTAGCGGGTTTCGAGAGACCCAGTACTTC.

This clone turned up a few times. This sequence joins TRBV5-1 and TRBJ1-6, with unresolved D. This CDR3 is 17 amino acids long. Germline V gene lookup returns CDR1 SGHRS and CDR2 YFSETQ. The germline V and J ends were trimmed by 3 bases and 0 bases, with 13 bases remaining between them. The CDR3 loop is CASSSSSGSSYNSPLHF. CDR3 bases: TGCGCCAGCAGCTCGTCCAGTGGGAGCTCCTATAATTCACCCCTCCACTTT. The complete variable domain, with remaining parts taken from reference TRBV5-1 and TRBJ1-6, reads KAGVTQTPRYLIKTRGQQVTLSCSPISGHRSVSWYQQTPGQGLQFLFEYFSETQRNKGNFPGRFSGRQFSNSRSEMNVSTLELGDSALYLCASSSSSGSSYNSPLHFGNGTRLTVT.

V is TRBV5-5 and J is TRBJ1-2, with D unresolved. The germline gives CDR1 SGHKS, CDR2 YYEKEE (reference sequence). Deletions cut 7 bases from V and 4 bases from J, with 17 bases between. This CDR3 spans 14 amino acids. CDR3 in DNA: TGTGCCAGCCGCCCCGTTTACGCAGTCTATGGCTACACCTTC. Amino acids: CASRPVYAVYGYTF.

The chain couples TRBV6-2 or TRBV6-3 to TRBJ1-2; 8 bases align to TRBD1. Per germline, CDR1 MNHEY and CDR2 SVGEGT. The CDR3 covers 17 residues. V lost 2 bases to trimming and J lost 7 bases; unmatched junction nucleotides: 15. CDR3 amino acids: CASSYTKGQDDFTGYTF. CDR3 DNA sequence: TGTGCCAGCAGTTACACGAAGGGACAGGATGATTTTACTGGCTACACCTTC.

The chain combines TRBV7-2 with TRBJ1-1; D gene ambiguous. The CDR3 is 16 residues long. The ends were cut back, 1 base at V and 3 bases at J, with 15 bases in the middle. CDR1 and CDR2 (germline): SGHTA, FQGNSA. The CDR3 loop is CASSLEREFLDTEAFF. CDR3 coding DNA: TGTGCCAGCAGCTTAGAGCGAGAGTTTCTGGACACTGAAGCTTTCTTT.

This chain connects TRBV5-1 to TRBJ1-1; D is possibly TRBD1 (6 bases). The CDR3 consists of 14 residues. Looked up from germline, CDR1 is SGHRS and CDR2 is YFSETQ. Between the trimmed V and J ends, which lost 2 bases and 4 bases, there was a span of 12 bases. The DNA for the CDR3 is TGCGCCAGCAGCTTAATGGGGGCGGTCACTGAAGCTTTCTTT. Its protein product is CASSLMGAVTEAFF.

The chain links TRBV19 to TRBJ2-1; TRBD2 agrees at 10 bases. CDR3 size: 16 residues. Germline V gene sequence: CDR1 LNHDA, CDR2 SQIVND (reference sequence). With V trimmed by 6 bases and J by 9 bases, 14 bases remained unmatched. CDR3 sequence (DNA): TGTGCCAGTAGAAAACTAGCGGGACCCCGGAGGGGTGAGCAGTTCTTC. This gives the protein CASRKLAGPRRGEQFF.

This rearrangement joins TRBV11-2 to TRBJ1-1; D is unclear. Between the trimmed V and J ends, which lost 5 bases and 4 bases, there was a span of 11 bases. Per germline, CDR1 SGHAT and CDR2 FQNNGV. This CDR3 is 13 amino acids long. DNA of the CDR3: TGTGCCAGCAGCGCGAGGGAAGGCACTGAAGCTTTCTTT. It translates to CASSAREGTEAFF.